This is a list of T cell receptor beta chains from one sample in a study of immune heterogeneity within non-small cell lung tumors. TCRdb used MiXCR to reprocess the multiplex PCR reads, holding one entry per CDR3 protein. The sample holds around 3,500 distinct CDR3 sequences, under 30% seen once. Material for sequencing was lung tumor tissue. These receptors all come from a man in his sixties with non-small cell lung cancer. CDR3s include the opening cysteine and the closing phenylalanine or tryptophan. The order of the fields is D gene, V gene, clone size, J gene, CDR3 DNA, CDR3 protein. D genes are given only for firm matches. Size is omitted from some rows. Given values are once, few, many or a class for expanded clones.

d_gene: TRBD1
v_gene: TRBV3-1
abundance: medium-sized
j_gene: TRBJ1-1
CDR3nt: TGTGCCAGCAGCCCAGGGGGAACTGAAGCTTTCTTT
CDR3aa: CASSPGGTEAFF

d_gene: NA
v_gene: TRBV4-2
abundance: medium-sized
j_gene: TRBJ1-5
CDR3nt: TGTGCCAGCAGCCAAGAGGGGCTCAATCAGCCCCAGCATTTT
CDR3aa: CASSQEGLNQPQHF

d_gene: NA
v_gene: TRBV30
abundance: NA
j_gene: TRBJ1-5
CDR3nt: TGTGCCTGGAGTACTACCCCGGACGGGGGGGGGTTCGGGGGCAATCAGCCCCAGCATTTT
CDR3aa: CAWSTTPDGGGFGGNQPQHF

d_gene: NA
v_gene: TRBV19
abundance: medium-sized
j_gene: TRBJ2-5
CDR3nt: TGTGCCAGTAGTATAGAGGTTGGGGGCGACCAAGAGACCCAGTACTTC
CDR3aa: CASSIEVGGDQETQYF

d_gene: NA
v_gene: TRBV19
abundance: NA
j_gene: TRBJ1-1
CDR3nt: TGTGCCAGTAGCTTTACTTCAGAGAACACTGAAGCTTTCTTT
CDR3aa: CASSFTSENTEAFF

d_gene: TRBD2
v_gene: TRBV20-1
abundance: few
j_gene: TRBJ2-1
CDR3nt: TGCAGTGCTAGTCGGGGGAGGGCCAACCTCAATGAGCAGTTCTTC
CDR3aa: CSASRGRANLNEQFF

d_gene: NA
v_gene: TRBV2
abundance: NA
j_gene: TRBJ2-5
CDR3nt: TGTGCCAGCAGTGACACGGTCCGGGAGACCCAGTACTTC
CDR3aa: CASSDTVRETQYF

d_gene: NA
v_gene: TRBV20-1
abundance: few
j_gene: TRBJ2-4
CDR3nt: TGCAGTGCTAGGAGGGTTGCACTCGGGAAAAACATTCAGTACTTC
CDR3aa: CSARRVALGKNIQYF

d_gene: TRBD2
v_gene: TRBV7-6
abundance: medium-sized
j_gene: TRBJ2-7
CDR3nt: TGTGCCAGCAGCCATGGTGGGGGGCTAGCGGGAATTGGCCTCTACGACGAGCAGTACTTC
CDR3aa: CASSHGGGLAGIGLYDEQYF

d_gene: NA
v_gene: TRBV20-1
abundance: NA
j_gene: TRBJ2-7
CDR3nt: TGCAGTGCTAGAGACCAATCGAAGGGCTCCTACGAGCGGTACTTC
CDR3aa: CSARDQSKGSYERYF

d_gene: TRBD2
v_gene: TRBV4-2
abundance: medium-sized
j_gene: TRBJ2-3
CDR3nt: TGTGCCAGCAGCCAAGGGGAGGCTAGCGGGAGGTTGAATAGGGATACGCAGTATTTT
CDR3aa: CASSQGEASGRLNRDTQYF

d_gene: TRBD2
v_gene: TRBV6-1
abundance: few
j_gene: TRBJ2-1
CDR3nt: TGTGCCAGCAGTGGCTTGGCACTAGCGGGAGTGGGTGAGCAGTTCTTC
CDR3aa: CASSGLALAGVGEQFF

d_gene: NA
v_gene: TRBV7-3
abundance: NA
j_gene: TRBJ2-2
CDR3nt: TGTGCCAGCAGTATTAGCGTGAACACCGGGGAGCGGTTTTTT
CDR3aa: CASSISVNTGERFF